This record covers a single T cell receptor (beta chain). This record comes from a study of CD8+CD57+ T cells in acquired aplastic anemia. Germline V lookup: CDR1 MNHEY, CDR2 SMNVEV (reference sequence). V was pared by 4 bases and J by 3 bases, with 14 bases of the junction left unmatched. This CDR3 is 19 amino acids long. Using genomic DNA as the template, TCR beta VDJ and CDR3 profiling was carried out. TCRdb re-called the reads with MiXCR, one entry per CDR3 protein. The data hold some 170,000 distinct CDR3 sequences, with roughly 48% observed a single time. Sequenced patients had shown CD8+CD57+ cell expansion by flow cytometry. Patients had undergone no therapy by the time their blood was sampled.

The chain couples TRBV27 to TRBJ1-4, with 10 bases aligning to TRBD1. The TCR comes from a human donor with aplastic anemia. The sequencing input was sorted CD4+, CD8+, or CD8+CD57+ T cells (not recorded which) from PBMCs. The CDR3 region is CASSSARGQGYLANEKLFF. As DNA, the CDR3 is TGTGCCAGCAGTTCCGCTCGGGGACAGGGGTATTTAGCTAATGAAAAACTGTTTTTT.